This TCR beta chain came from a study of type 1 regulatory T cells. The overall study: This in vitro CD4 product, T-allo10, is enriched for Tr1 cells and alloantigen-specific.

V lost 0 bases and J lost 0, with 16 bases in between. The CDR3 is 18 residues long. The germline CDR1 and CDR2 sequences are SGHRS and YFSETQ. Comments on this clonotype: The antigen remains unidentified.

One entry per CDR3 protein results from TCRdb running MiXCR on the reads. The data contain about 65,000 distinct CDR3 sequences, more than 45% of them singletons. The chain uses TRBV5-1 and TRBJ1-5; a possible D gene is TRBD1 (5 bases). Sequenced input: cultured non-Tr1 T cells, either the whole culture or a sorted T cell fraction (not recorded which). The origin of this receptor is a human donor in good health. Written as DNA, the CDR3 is TGCGCCAGCAGCTTGGTCGGGGGGGGAACCTATAGCAATCAGCCCCAGCATTTT. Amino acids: CASSLVGGGTYSNQPQHF.